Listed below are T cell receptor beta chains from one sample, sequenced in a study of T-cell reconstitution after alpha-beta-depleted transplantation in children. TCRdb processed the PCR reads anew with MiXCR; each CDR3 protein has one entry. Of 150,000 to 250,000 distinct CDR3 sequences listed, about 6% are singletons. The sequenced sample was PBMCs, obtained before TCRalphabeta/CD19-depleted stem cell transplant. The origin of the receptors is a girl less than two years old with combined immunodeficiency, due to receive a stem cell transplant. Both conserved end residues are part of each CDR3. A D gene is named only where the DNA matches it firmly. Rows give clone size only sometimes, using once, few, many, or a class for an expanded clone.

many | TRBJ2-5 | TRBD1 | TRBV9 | CASSEGQPYLFQETQYF | TGTGCCAGCAGCGAGGGACAGCCCTATTTATTTCAAGAGACCCAGTACTTC
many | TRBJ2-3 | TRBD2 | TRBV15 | CATSREGTSGRTDTQYF | TGTGCCACCAGCAGAGAAGGGACTAGCGGGAGGACAGATACGCAGTATTTT
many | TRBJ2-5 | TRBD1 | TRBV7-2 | CASSFDRGETQYF | TGTGCCAGCAGCTTCGACAGGGGAGAGACCCAGTACTTC
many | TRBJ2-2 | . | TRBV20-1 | CSASVGWSGELFF | TGCAGTGCTAGTGTGGGGTGGAGCGGGGAGCTGTTTTTT
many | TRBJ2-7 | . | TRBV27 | CASSLDRLVGEQYF | TGTGCCAGCAGTTTAGACAGGCTGGTCGGGGAGCAGTACTTC
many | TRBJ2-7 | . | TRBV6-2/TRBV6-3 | CASSYSTREQYF | TGTGCCAGCAGTTACTCGACTCGGGAGCAGTACTTC
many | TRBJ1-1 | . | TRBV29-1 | CSVENRGDTEAFF | TGCAGCGTTGAAAATCGGGGGGACACTGAAGCTTTCTTT
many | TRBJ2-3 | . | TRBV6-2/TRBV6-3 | CASSASRAVTDTQYF | TGTGCCAGCAGCGCCTCGCGGGCTGTCACAGATACGCAGTATTTT
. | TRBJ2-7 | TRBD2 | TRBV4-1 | CASSQDISGTSVSYEQYF | TGCGCCAGCAGCCAAGATATCTCGGGGACTAGCGTATCCTACGAGCAGTACTTC
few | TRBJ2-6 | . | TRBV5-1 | CASSYAGLPSSGANVLTF | TGCGCCAGCAGCTATGCGGGACTCCCAAGCTCTGGGGCCAACGTCCTGACTTTC
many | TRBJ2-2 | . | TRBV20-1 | CSASARSDGELFF | TGCAGTGCCTCCGCGAGATCGGACGGGGAGCTGTTTTTT
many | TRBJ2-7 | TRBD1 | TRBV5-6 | CASSWPGTGDEQYF | TGTGCCAGCAGCTGGCCCGGGACAGGGGACGAGCAGTACTTC
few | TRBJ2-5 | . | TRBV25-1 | CASSEYEGVGETQYF | TGTGCCAGCAGTGAATATGAGGGGGTTGGGGAGACCCAGTACTTC
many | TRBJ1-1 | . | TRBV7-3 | CASSSTGSSEAFF | TGTGCCAGCAGCTCCACAGGGTCTTCTGAAGCTTTCTTT
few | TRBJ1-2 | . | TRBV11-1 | CASSEPTGAPSSLKLDYGYTF | TGTGCCAGCAGCGAACCAACCGGGGCCCCATCTTCCCTGAAACTGGACTATGGCTACACCTTC
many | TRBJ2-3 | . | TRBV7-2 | CASSLYPAGNTDTQYF | TGTGCCAGCAGCTTATACCCCGCGGGAAACACAGATACGCAGTATTTT
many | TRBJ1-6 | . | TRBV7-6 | CASTPGGLASPLHF | TGTGCCAGCACCCCAGGCGGGTTGGCGTCACCCCTCCACTTT
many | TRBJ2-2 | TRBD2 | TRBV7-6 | CASIDRTSPTGELFF | TGTGCCAGCATCGATCGGACTAGCCCTACCGGGGAGCTGTTTTTT
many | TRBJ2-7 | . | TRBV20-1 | CSASSRVQYEQYF | TGCAGTGCTAGCAGTAGGGTACAATACGAGCAGTACTTC
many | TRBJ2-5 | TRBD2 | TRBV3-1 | CASGIGGNVETQYF | TGTGCCAGCGGGATCGGGGGGAACGTAGAGACCCAGTACTTC
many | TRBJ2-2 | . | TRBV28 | CASSLVRGPGELFF | TGTGCCAGCAGTTTAGTTCGGGGCCCCGGGGAGCTGTTTTTT
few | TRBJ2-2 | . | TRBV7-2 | CASSLKTGLNTGELFF | TGTGCCAGCAGCTTGAAGACAGGATTGAACACCGGGGAGCTGTTTTTT
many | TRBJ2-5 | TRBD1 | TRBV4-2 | CASSQAGQGAAETQYF | TGTGCCAGCAGCCAAGCGGGACAGGGGGCGGCAGAGACCCAGTACTTC
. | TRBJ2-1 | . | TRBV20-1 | CSARGRLVYEQFF | TGCAGTGCTAGAGGACGACTAGTCTATGAGCAGTTCTTC
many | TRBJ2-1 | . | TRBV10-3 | CALSASIHNEQFF | TGTGCCCTCTCGGCTAGTATCCACAATGAGCAGTTCTTC
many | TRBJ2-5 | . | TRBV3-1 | CASSQDLQLAPPGETQYF | TGTGCCAGCAGCCAAGACCTACAACTAGCACCCCCAGGGGAGACCCAGTACTTC
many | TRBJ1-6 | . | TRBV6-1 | CASSPTIGVDLHF | TGTGCCAGCAGCCCGACTATTGGGGTCGACCTCCACTTT
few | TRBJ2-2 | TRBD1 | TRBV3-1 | CASSPRGTGGTGELFF | TGTGCCAGCAGCCCCAGGGGGACAGGGGGCACCGGGGAGCTGTTTTTT
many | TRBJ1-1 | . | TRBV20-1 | CSASDGVETEAFF | TGCAGTGCTAGCGACGGAGTTGAGACTGAAGCTTTCTTT
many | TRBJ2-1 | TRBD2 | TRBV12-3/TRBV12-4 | CASRYSLLAANQSSYNEQFF | TGTGCCAGCAGATACTCGCTACTAGCGGCCAACCAGAGCTCCTACAATGAGCAGTTCTTC
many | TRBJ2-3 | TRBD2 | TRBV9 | CASSVAGTITDTQYF | TGTGCCAGCAGCGTCGCCGGGACTATCACAGATACGCAGTATTTT
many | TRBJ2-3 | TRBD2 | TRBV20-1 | CSAPLGTSGQASTDTQYF | TGCAGTGCTCCACTCGGGACTAGCGGACAAGCTAGCACAGATACGCAGTATTTT
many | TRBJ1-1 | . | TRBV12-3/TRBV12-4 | CASSLPQAPEAFF | TGTGCCAGCAGTCTTCCCCAGGCACCTGAAGCTTTCTTT
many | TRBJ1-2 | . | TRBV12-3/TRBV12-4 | CASSLQGPHYGYTF | TGTGCCAGCAGTTTACAGGGTCCCCACTATGGCTACACCTTC
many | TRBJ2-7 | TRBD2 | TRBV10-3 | CAISFGTSGYEQYF | TGTGCCATCAGTTTCGGGACTAGCGGCTACGAGCAGTACTTC
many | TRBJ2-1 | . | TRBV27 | CASSLSQSPIYNEQFF | TGTGCCAGCAGTTTATCCCAGTCCCCCATCTACAATGAGCAGTTCTTC
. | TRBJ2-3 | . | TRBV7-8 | CASSPEWGARDTQYF | TGTGCCAGCAGCCCTGAATGGGGGGCGCGGGATACGCAGTATTTT
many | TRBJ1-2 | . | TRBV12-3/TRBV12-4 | CASTPPGGEGYTF | TGTGCCAGCACCCCACCGGGGGGAGAGGGCTACACCTTC
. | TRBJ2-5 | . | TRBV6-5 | CASSYSRDIQETQYF | TGTGCCAGCAGTTACTCCCGGGACATACAAGAGACCCAGTACTTC
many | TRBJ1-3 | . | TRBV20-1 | CSARGGGRGPTGNTIYF | TGCAGTGCTAGAGGGGGGGGCCGGGGGCCCACTGGAAACACCATATATTTT
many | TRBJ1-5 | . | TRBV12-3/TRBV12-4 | CASSLGPSNQPQHF | TGTGCCAGCAGTTTAGGACCTAGCAATCAGCCCCAGCATTTT
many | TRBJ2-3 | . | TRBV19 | CASRRDGSTDTQYF | TGTGCCAGTAGGAGGGACGGGAGCACAGATACGCAGTATTTT
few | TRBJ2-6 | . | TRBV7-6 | CASSLFSGTTGHSGANVLTF | TGTGCCAGCAGCTTATTTTCGGGTACGACGGGTCACTCTGGGGCCAACGTCCTGACTTTC
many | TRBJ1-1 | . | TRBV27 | CASSGAENTEAFF | TGTGCCAGCTCTGGGGCAGAAAACACTGAAGCTTTCTTT